A selection of T cell receptor beta chains follows, all from one sample in a study of blood T cell repertoires in COVID-19. The data were produced by immunoSEQ multiplex PCR, yet TCRdb's version contains in-frame clones alone and is incomplete. The sample lists roughly 300,000 clones, 86% occurring once. Material: peripheral blood. All receptors derive from a woman between 45 and 65 years old with acute or convalescent COVID-19. Each CDR3 is given with its conserved first and last residue. The D gene is left open where the match is weak. Where a row states a size, it is once, few, many or the class of an expanded clone; other rows omit it.

d_gene | j_gene | v_gene | abundance | CDR3aa | CDR3nt
TRBD2 | TRBJ2-2 | TRBV3-1/TRBV3-2 | - | CASSPTSGKSGELFF | TGTGCCAGCAGTCCGACTAGCGGGAAGTCCGGGGAGCTGTTTTTT
TRBD2 | TRBJ2-7 | TRBV18 | - | CASSRASGSSYEQYF | TGTGCCAGCTCACGAGCAAGCGGGAGCTCCTACGAGCAGTACTTC
- | TRBJ2-5 | TRBV28 | once | CASSLLRETQYF | TGTGCCAGCAGTTTGTTGCGGGAGACCCAGTACTTC
TRBD1 | TRBJ2-7 | TRBV2 | - | CARTGKDYEQYF | TGTGCAAGGACAGGGAAGGACTACGAGCAGTACTTC
TRBD2 | TRBJ2-1 | TRBV24-1 | - | CATSDLQGTSAYNEQFF | TGTGCCACCAGTGATTTGCAAGGGACTAGCGCTTACAATGAGCAGTTCTTC
TRBD1 | TRBJ1-2 | TRBV5-1 | - | CASSLGTAYGYTF | TGCGCCAGCAGCCTCGGGACAGCCTATGGCTACACCTTC
TRBD2 | TRBJ2-1 | TRBV30 | few | CAWRTAGGDNEQFF | TGTGCCTGGCGGACAGCGGGAGGGGACAATGAGCAGTTCTTC
TRBD2 | TRBJ2-1 | TRBV20-1 | - | CSASVRERLDYNEQFF | TGCAGTGCTAGTGTGCGGGAGCGGTTGGACTACAATGAGCAGTTCTTC
TRBD2 | TRBJ2-7 | TRBV19 | once | CASSPAGTRLNEQYF | TGTGCCAGTAGCCCCGCCGGGACTAGGTTAAACGAGCAGTACTTC
TRBD1 | TRBJ2-3 | TRBV18 | once | CASSLTGQASTDTQYF | TGTGCCAGCTCACTAACTGGACAGGCTAGCACAGATACGCAGTATTTT
- | TRBJ1-5 | TRBV19 | - | CASSYGGFLSNQPQHF | TGTGCCAGTAGCTATGGAGGGTTTTTGAGCAATCAGCCCCAGCATTTT
TRBD2 | TRBJ2-1 | TRBV19 | - | CASRPTPGTSGLRYNEQFF | TGTGCCAGTAGACCCACCCCCGGGACTAGCGGCCTACGCTACAATGAGCAGTTCTTC
TRBD1 | TRBJ1-3 | TRBV28 | - | CASRDRAGNTIYF | TGTGCCAGCCGTGACAGGGCTGGAAACACCATATATTTT
TRBD1 | TRBJ1-5 | TRBV9 | - | CASSAPGTASNQPQHF | TGTGCCAGCAGCGCCCCCGGGACAGCTAGCAATCAGCCCCAGCATTTT
- | TRBJ1-3 | TRBV19 | - | CASSRGKPGNTIYF | TGTGCCAGTAGTCGGGGAAAGCCTGGAAACACCATATATTTT
TRBD1 | TRBJ2-7 | TRBV7-9 | - | CASSLTGTAYEQYF | TGTGCCAGCAGCTTAACCGGGACAGCCTACGAGCAGTACTTC